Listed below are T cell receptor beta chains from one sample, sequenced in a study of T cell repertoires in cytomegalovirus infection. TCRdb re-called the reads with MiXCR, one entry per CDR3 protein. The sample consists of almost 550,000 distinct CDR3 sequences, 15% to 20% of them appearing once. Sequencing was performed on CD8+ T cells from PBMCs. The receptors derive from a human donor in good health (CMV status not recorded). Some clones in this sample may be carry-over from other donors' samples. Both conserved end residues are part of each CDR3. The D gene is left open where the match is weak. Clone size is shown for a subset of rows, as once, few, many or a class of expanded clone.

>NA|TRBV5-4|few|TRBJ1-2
TGTGCCAGCAGCTTAGCCGCAGGGGCGGATGGCTACACCTTC
CASSLAAGADGYTF
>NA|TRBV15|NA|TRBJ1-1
TGTGCCACCAGCTATTCCCGGTGGACAGCTAAAAAAAAGAACACTGAAGCTTTCTTT
CATSYSRWTAKKKNTEAFF
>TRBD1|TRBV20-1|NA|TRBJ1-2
TGCAGTGCTAGAAACAACGGACAGGCTTTAAACTATGGCTACACCTTC
CSARNNGQALNYGYTF
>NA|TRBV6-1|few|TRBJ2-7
TGTGCCAGCAGTCTAACCCGGGGGCCATACGAGCAGTACTTC
CASSLTRGPYEQYF
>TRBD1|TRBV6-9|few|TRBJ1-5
TGTGCCAGCAGCCACTTCCGGGGACAGGGATGGGACAATCAGCCCCAGCATTTT
CASSHFRGQGWDNQPQHF
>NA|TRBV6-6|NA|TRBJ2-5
TGTGCCAGCAGTGCCCTCGGGAGTCAAGAGACCCAGTACTTC
CASSALGSQETQYF
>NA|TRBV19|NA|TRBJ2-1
TGTGCCAGTAGAATTAGCGGATCCTACAATGAGCAGTTCTTC
CASRISGSYNEQFF
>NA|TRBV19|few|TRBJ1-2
TGTGCCAGTAGAAACAAGGCAGGAAGAAATGGCTACACCTTC
CASRNKAGRNGYTF
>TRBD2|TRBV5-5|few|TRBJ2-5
TGTGCCAGCAGCAGACTAGCGGGGGGGCCCTCAAAGGAGACCCAGTACTTC
CASSRLAGGPSKETQYF
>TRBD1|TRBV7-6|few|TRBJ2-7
TGTGCCAGCAGCTTTCGACAGGGGAAGACTAGCTCCTACGAGCAGTACTTC
CASSFRQGKTSSYEQYF
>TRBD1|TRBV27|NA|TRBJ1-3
TGTGCCAGCAGTTTAAGGGGGCTCGGAAACACCATATATTTT
CASSLRGLGNTIYF
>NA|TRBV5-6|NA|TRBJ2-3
TGTGCCAGCAGCCAGCGGGACCCAGGGGTTTCGATAGATACGCAGTATTTT
CASSQRDPGVSIDTQYF
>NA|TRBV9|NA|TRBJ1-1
TGTGCCAGCAGTGGGGGAGGGAAAGGCACTGAAGCTTTCTTT
CASSGGGKGTEAFF
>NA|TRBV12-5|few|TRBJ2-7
TGTGCTAGTGGTGTCGGGACGGGGTCCTACGAGCAGTACTTC
CASGVGTGSYEQYF
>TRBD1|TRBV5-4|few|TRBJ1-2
TGTGCCAGCAGCTTAGGGACAGGAGTATATGGCTACACCTTC
CASSLGTGVYGYTF
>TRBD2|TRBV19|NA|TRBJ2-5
TGTGCCAGTAGTATGAGTAGCGGGGGGGGACAAGAGACCCAGTACTTC
CASSMSSGGGQETQYF
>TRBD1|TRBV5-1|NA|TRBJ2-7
TGCGCCAGCACTCCCATTGGGGCAGGGGGCTTTAACGAGCAGTACTTC
CASTPIGAGGFNEQYF
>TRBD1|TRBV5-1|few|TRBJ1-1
TGCGCCAGCAGTTACGCCCATAAGGACAGGGGCAACACTGAAGCTTTCTTT
CASSYAHKDRGNTEAFF
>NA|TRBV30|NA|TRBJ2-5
TGTGCCGGGAGGGGACAGCTCCAAGAGACCCAGTACTTC
CAGRGQLQETQYF
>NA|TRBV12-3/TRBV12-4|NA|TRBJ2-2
TGTGCCAGCAGTTCGACCTCACCCCGGGGGTTGAACACCGGGGAGCTGTTTTTT
CASSSTSPRGLNTGELFF
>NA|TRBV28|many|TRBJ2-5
TGTGCCAGCGAGGGACCCGCCAGGACCCAGTACTTC
CASEGPARTQYF
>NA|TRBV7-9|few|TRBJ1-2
TGTGCCAGCAGCTTAAAAGGGCGGGAAAGAGAAGACTATGGCTACACCTTC
CASSLKGREREDYGYTF
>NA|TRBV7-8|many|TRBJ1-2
TGTGCCAGCAGCCAGAGAGAATTGGGGGCCAAGAGCTTCTATGGCTACACCTTC
CASSQRELGAKSFYGYTF
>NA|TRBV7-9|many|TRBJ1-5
TGTGCCAGCAGCTTTGGGCCAGGGTATCAGCCCCAGCATTTT
CASSFGPGYQPQHF
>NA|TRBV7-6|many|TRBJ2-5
TGTGCCAGCAGCCAGAGCACAGGGTATAGAGAGACCCAGTACTTC
CASSQSTGYRETQYF
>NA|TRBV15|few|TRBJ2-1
TGTGCCACCAGCAGAGTAGGGGGAGGTAATGAGCAGTTCTTC
CATSRVGGGNEQFF
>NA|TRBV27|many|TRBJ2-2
TGTGCCAGCAGTGTGGGACGGAACACCGGGGAGCTGTTTTTT
CASSVGRNTGELFF
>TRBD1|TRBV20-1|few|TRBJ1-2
TGCAGTGCGCCGCGGAGGACAGGCTTTTATGGCTACACCTTC
CSAPRRTGFYGYTF
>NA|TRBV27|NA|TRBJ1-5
TGTGCCAGCAGTTTTTTCCCTCCAGACGTTTGGCGCAATCAGCCCCAGCATTTT
CASSFFPPDVWRNQPQHF
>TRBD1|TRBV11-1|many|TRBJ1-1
TGTGCCAGCAGCCTGACAGGGTTTACTGAAGCTTTCTTT
CASSLTGFTEAFF
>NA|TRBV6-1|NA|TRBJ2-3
TGTGCCAGCAGTGGATTTGGGAAGGGGGGCACAGATACGCAGTATTTT
CASSGFGKGGTDTQYF
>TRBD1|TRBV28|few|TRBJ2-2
TGTGCCAGCAGTATTATACAGGGGATCGGGGAGCTGTTTTTT
CASSIIQGIGELFF
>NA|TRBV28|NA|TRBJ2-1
TGTGCCAGCAGTTTTTCGGAGGAGCAGTTCTTC
CASSFSEEQFF
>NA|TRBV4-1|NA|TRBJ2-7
TGCGCCAGCAGCCACAAAGACAGGCGAGAATACGAGCAGTACTTC
CASSHKDRREYEQYF
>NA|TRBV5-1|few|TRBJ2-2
TGCGCCAGCAGCAAACCCAGGGTTTTGCCCGGGGAGCTGTTTTTT
CASSKPRVLPGELFF
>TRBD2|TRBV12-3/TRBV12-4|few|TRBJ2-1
TGTGCCAGCAGTTTAGCAAGCGGGGGGGCAAGCAATGAGCAGTTCTTC
CASSLASGGASNEQFF
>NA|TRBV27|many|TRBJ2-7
TGTGCCAGCAGTTTGACCTCCTCGGGTTACGAGCAGTACTTC
CASSLTSSGYEQYF
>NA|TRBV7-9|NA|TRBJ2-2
TGTGCCAGCAGCTTACGCAGGGACGCGAACACCGGGGAGCTGTTTTTT
CASSLRRDANTGELFF
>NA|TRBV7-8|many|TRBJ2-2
TGTGCCAGCAGCTTTCAGGGAAATTGGCTGACCGGGGAGCTGTTTTTT
CASSFQGNWLTGELFF
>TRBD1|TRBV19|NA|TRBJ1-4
TGTGCCAGAGGGACAGGGGGCGTATCTAATGAAAAACTGTTTTTT
CARGTGGVSNEKLFF
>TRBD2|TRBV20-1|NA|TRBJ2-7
TGCAGTGCTAGAGGGGGACTAGCGGGAGCCCGATCCTCCTACGAGCAGTACTTC
CSARGGLAGARSSYEQYF
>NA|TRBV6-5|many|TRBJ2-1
TGTGCCAGCAGTTACTCGAATGCGGTACTCTCCTACAATGAGCAGTTCTTC
CASSYSNAVLSYNEQFF
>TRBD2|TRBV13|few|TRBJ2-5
TGTGCCACCTCCGGGACTAGCGGGATAGGGCCTCAAGAGACCCAGTACTTC
CATSGTSGIGPQETQYF
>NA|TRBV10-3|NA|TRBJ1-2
TGTGCCATCAGTGAATTTGGACCAGGCTATGGCTACACCTTC
CAISEFGPGYGYTF
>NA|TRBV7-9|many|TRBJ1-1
TGTGCCAGCAGCTTACGTTCACAGGAGCTCACTGAAGCTTTCTTT
CASSLRSQELTEAFF
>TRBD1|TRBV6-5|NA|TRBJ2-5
TGTGCCAGCAGAGACAGGGGTAGGCAAGAGACCCAGTACTTC
CASRDRGRQETQYF
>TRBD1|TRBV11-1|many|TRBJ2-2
TGTGCCAGCAGCCCTTCTATGGGGACAGTGAGCGGGGAGCTGTTTTTT
CASSPSMGTVSGELFF
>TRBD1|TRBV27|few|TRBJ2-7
TGTGCCAGCAGTGACCTTACAGGGGTGCGGGAGCAGTACTTC
CASSDLTGVREQYF
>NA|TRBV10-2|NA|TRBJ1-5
TGCGCCAGCAGTCTCGGGCCCCCCAATCAGCCCCAGCATTTT
CASSLGPPNQPQHF
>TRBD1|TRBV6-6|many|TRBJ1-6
TGTGCCAGCAGCCGACAGGGCTATAATTCACCCCTCCACTTT
CASSRQGYNSPLHF
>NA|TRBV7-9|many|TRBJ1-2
TGTGCCAGCAGCCACCCAAGGGGGACTCCTAACCCCCCTTCGAGTGGCTACACCTTC
CASSHPRGTPNPPSSGYTF
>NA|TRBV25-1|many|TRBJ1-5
TGTGCCAGCAGTGCCGGGACCTGGGGCCAGCATTTT
CASSAGTWGQHF
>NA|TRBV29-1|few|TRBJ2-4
TGCAGCACCTGCTCGGGAACTAAAAACATTCAGTACTTC
CSTCSGTKNIQYF
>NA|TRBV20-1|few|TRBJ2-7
TGCAGTGCTAGAATGTTAGGCACATCCTACGAGCAGTACTTC
CSARMLGTSYEQYF
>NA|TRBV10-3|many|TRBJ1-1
TGTGCCACCCACATCGGGGCCGGGAACACTGAAGCTTTCTTT
CATHIGAGNTEAFF
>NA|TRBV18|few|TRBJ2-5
TGTGCCAGCTCACCACCGTCAGGGCTCCAAGAGACCCAGTACTTC
CASSPPSGLQETQYF
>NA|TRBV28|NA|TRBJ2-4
TGTGCCAGCAGTCGGAGGGGGGCTAGAGGGACGAGGGCCAAAAACATTCAGTACTTC
CASSRRGARGTRAKNIQYF
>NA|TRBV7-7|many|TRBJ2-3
TGTGCTAGCAGCTTATCCTACGGTACAGATACGCAGTATTTT
CASSLSYGTDTQYF
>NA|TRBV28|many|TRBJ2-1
TGTGCCAGCAGTCCGGGCCTCAATGAGCAGTTCTTC
CASSPGLNEQFF
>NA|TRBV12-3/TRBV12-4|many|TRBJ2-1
TGTGCCAGCAGTTCCCGGGAGAGTCCCTACAATGAGCAGTTCTTC
CASSSRESPYNEQFF